This T cell receptor (beta chain) is drawn from a study of blood T cell repertoires in COVID-19. About the research overall: Some COVID-19 samples were acute and others convalescent; all came from the United States, Italy and Spain. Sources were T cells, B-cell-depleted T cells, or PBMCs; the material itself was cDNA or gDNA.

CDR1 and CDR2 from the germline V gene are SGHRS and YFSETQ. V shed 5 bases, J shed 7 bases, and the junction held 12 bases outside the gene matches. This CDR3 is 16 amino acids long. Study processing details: Estimated nucleated cell counts came from reference gene primer amplification. TCRdb's copy holds only in-frame clones and misses some; the assay was immunoSEQ multiplex PCR. V, J and clone size are those of that table, while D and trimming were read from the DNA. The table records more than 95,000 clones, over 65% of them present only once. This clone appeared a few times. The genes are TRBV5-1 and TRBJ1-6, with 7 nucleotides matching TRBD1. The receptor was derived from a man in his 60s with acute or convalescent COVID-19. The sample comprised peripheral blood. The CDR3 is CASSRTLGQINSPLHF. The DNA of the CDR3 is TGCGCCAGCAGTCGCACCCTGGGACAGATAAATTCACCCCTCCACTTT.